This T cell receptor (beta chain) comes out of a study of CD8 T cells in ankylosing spondylitis. General observations from the study: It was reported that disease-linked clones were significantly enriched in matched ankylosing spondylitis synovial fluid.

Germline V gives CDR1 SEHNR, CDR2 FQNEAQ (reference sequence). The CDR3 has 16 amino acids. The V end lost 3 bases, the J end lost 11 bases, and 25 bases lay between the germline ends. TCRdb ran MiXCR on the 5' RACE reads and lists one entry per CDR3 protein. The table lists approximately 240,000 distinct CDR3 sequences, around 25% of them singletons. The table lists this clonotype with many counts. Its specificity is unknown. This TCR was recovered from a male donor with ankylosing spondylitis or in good health (not recorded which). Sequenced input: blood, either unsorted or a sorted T cell fraction (not recorded which). The chain employs TRBV7-9 and TRBJ1-1, with D tentatively TRBD1 (5 bases). In DNA form, the CDR3 reads TGTGCCAGCAGCTTCGATCCCCCCCGGGGGTGGTCGTCTGCTTTCTTT. Its translation: CASSFDPPRGWSSAFF.